The 26 T cell receptor beta chains below were found in one sample sequenced in a study. TCRdb independently ran MiXCR on the 5' RACE reads; one entry per CDR3 protein. The sample consists of just under 65,000 distinct CDR3 sequences, roughly 22% of them appearing once. Material: memory CD4+ T cells sorted from a lymph node. The sample's subset: memory CD4+ T cells, CD4+CD45RO+CD25-. The receptors stem from a female donor with breast cancer.

The genes are TRBV20-1 and TRBJ1-4; D is ambiguous. Germline lookup yields CDR1 DFQATT and CDR2 SNEGSKA (reference sequence). V gave up 0 bases and J gave up 6 bases, with 5 bases separating them. The CDR3 consists of 12 residues. The CDR3 bases are TGCAGTGCTAGAGATGAAGATGAAAAACTGTTTTTT. It codes for CSARDEDEKLFF.

About this clonotype: The junction does not match germline at one end; this may be a read error. The V gene is TRBV4-1, the J gene TRBJ2-5; weak D call: TRBD2 (6 bases). The V gene's germline CDR1 is MGHRA and CDR2 YSYEKL. This CDR3 is built from 14 residues. The CDR3 sequence: CANSQDLGRETQYF. The CDR3 DNA reads as TGCGCCAACAGCCAAGATCTCGGGAGAGAGACCCAGTACTTC.

The chain carries TRBV5-1 and TRBJ2-5, with no clear D. The CDR3 has 13 residues. Trimming left V 3 bases short and J 3 bases short, with 9 bases between. Looked up from germline, CDR1 is SGHRS and CDR2 is YFSETQ. CDR3 sequence (DNA): TGCGCCAGCAGCTCCGCGACGGAAGAGACCCAGTACTTC. Translation: CASSSATEETQYF.

In its sample, this clonotype was seen a few times. This sequence joins TRBV7-8 and TRBJ2-4; D is possibly TRBD1 or TRBD2 (6 bases each). V was shortened by 5 bases and J by 0 bases, with 17 bases between the two germline ends. Germline CDR1 and CDR2: SGHVS and FQNEAQ. This CDR3 has 17 amino acids. CDR3 DNA sequence: TGTGCCAGCAGCCCGACAGGACTACAGGGAGCCAAAAACATTCAGTACTTC. Protein sequence: CASSPTGLQGAKNIQYF.

The genes are TRBV25-1 and TRBJ2-6, with a weak D call TRBD1 (6 bases). The CDR3 has 13 residues. The germline V gene has CDR1 MGHDK and CDR2 SYGVNS. V lost 10 bases, J lost 0 bases, and 7 bases lay in between. In nucleotides, the CDR3 is TGTGCCATCAGGGGCTCTGGGGCCAACGTCCTGACTTTC. Its translation: CAIRGSGANVLTF. The entire variable domain, with the rest obtained from reference TRBV25-1 and TRBJ2-6, is as follows: EADIYQTPRYLVIGTGKKITLECSQTMGHDKMYWYQQDPGMELHLIHYSYGVNSTEKGDLSSESTVSRIRTEHFPLTLESARPSHTSQYLCAIRGSGANVLTFGAGSRLTVL.

The V and J genes are TRBV12-3 or TRBV12-4 and TRBJ1-4, with TRBD1 as a possible D gene (5 bases). Trimming stripped 5 bases from V and 7 bases from J, with 11 bases between. The CDR3 has 13 residues. CDR3 DNA sequence: TGTGCCAGCAGTCGACAGAAGGGTGAAAAACTGTTTTTT. Protein: CASSRQKGEKLFF.

This clonotype was seen many times. The chain combines TRBV20-1 with TRBJ2-1, with 12 positions matching TRBD2. The germline gives CDR1 DFQATT, CDR2 SNEGSKA (reference sequence). The CDR3 spans 14 residues. The junction had 1 base not matched to a gene; V was cut back by 2 bases and J by 5 bases. The CDR3 DNA sequence: TGCAGTGCTAGACTAGCGGGAGGGAACAATGAGCAGTTCTTC. Residues: CSARLAGGNNEQFF.

This clonotype was seen ten or more times. V usage is TRBV7-3 and J usage is TRBJ2-2; 7 bases match TRBD2. J gave up 1 base and V 4 bases, and 0 bases lay outside the gene matches. The CDR3 has 14 amino acids. Germline V gene lookup returns CDR1 SGHTA and CDR2 FQGTGA. The CDR3 coding sequence is TGTGCCAGCAGCTCTAGCGGGAACACCGGGGAGCTGTTTTTT. Translated: CASSSSGNTGELFF.

The chain employs TRBV5-1 and TRBJ2-3; weak D call: TRBD2 (7 bases). The germline CDR1 and CDR2 sequences are SGHRS and YFSETQ. V was pared by 1 base and J by 0 bases, with 18 bases between. The CDR3 runs 18 residues. In nucleotides, the CDR3 is TGCGCCAGCAGCTTGCGGCCCCGGGGGGCCTCTAGCACAGATACGCAGTATTTT. Translation: CASSLRPRGASSTDTQYF.

This chain uses TRBV6-1 with TRBJ1-4, with TRBD1 as a possible D gene (5 bases). CDR3 length: 16 amino acids. Germline CDR1 MNHNS, CDR2 SASEGT. With 6 bases removed from V and 0 bases from J, the gap between germline ends came to 14 bases. The CDR3 DNA is TGTGCCAGCAGCCCTATGCGGGGGACAACTAATGAAAAACTGTTTTTT. This encodes CASSPMRGTTNEKLFF.

This clonotype was seen a handful of times. The germline gene is not matched at one end of the junction; a read error may be the cause. The V call is TRBV20-1, the J call TRBJ1-2, with 9 positions matching TRBD1. CDR3 length equals 14 residues. Per the germline V gene, CDR1 is DFQATT and CDR2 is SNEGSKA (reference sequence). The CDR3 is CSAREDRGTYGDTF. For the CDR3, the DNA is TGCAGTGCTAGAGAGGACAGGGGTACTTATGGCGACACCTTC.

In this sample, this clonotype is medium-sized. The V and J genes are TRBV24-1 and TRBJ2-3; 13 positions agree with TRBD2. V shed 4 bases and J 10 bases; nucleotides not matched to a gene: 7. Germline loops: CDR1 KGHDR, CDR2 SFDVKD. CDR3 size: 15 residues. Here the CDR3 reads CATSDPGLAGFAQYF. In DNA form, the CDR3 reads TGTGCCACCAGTGACCCGGGACTAGCGGGATTCGCGCAGTATTTT.

The chain combines TRBV20-1 with TRBJ2-1; possibly TRBD1 or TRBD2 for D (5 bases each). The germline V gene encodes CDR1 DFQATT and CDR2 SNEGSKA (reference sequence). The V end was cut by 3 bases, the J end by 0 bases, with 12 bases between. This CDR3 region has 15 residues. CDR3 nucleotide sequence: TGCAGTGCTAGCGGGGCCGCGAGCTCCTACAATGAGCAGTTCTTC. Translation: CSASGAASSYNEQFF.

In its sample, this clonotype was seen a few times. J is TRBJ2-1 and V is TRBV27; 11 nucleotides align to TRBD2. The V and J ends lost 9 bases and 4 bases, in that order; junction bases with no gene match: 5. Looked up from germline, CDR1 is MNHEY and CDR2 is SMNVEV (reference sequence). CDR3 length: 14 amino acids. The CDR3 spells CASGGLAAYNEQFF. In nucleotides, the CDR3 is TGTGCCAGTGGGGGACTAGCGGCGTACAATGAGCAGTTCTTC.

V usage is TRBV11-3 and J usage is TRBJ1-6; 7 bases are a match to TRBD1. CDR1 and CDR2 (germline): SGHNT, YENEEA. This CDR3 is built from 15 residues. The junction had 4 bases not matched to a gene; V was cut back by 2 bases and J by 6 bases. The CDR3 loop is CASSLFGTANSPLHF. CDR3 sequence (DNA): TGTGCCAGCAGCTTATTCGGGACAGCTAATTCACCCCTCCACTTT.

This clonotype was seen only a few times. The V and J genes are TRBV6-1 and TRBJ2-2, with TRBD2 matching over 7 bases. In germline, CDR1 is MNHNS, CDR2 SASEGT. Losses at the gene ends were 3 bases for V and 7 bases for J; bases not matched to a gene: 8. The CDR3 spans 15 residues. The CDR3 here is CASSDVGGLGGELFF. In DNA form, the CDR3 reads TGTGCCAGCAGTGATGTGGGAGGGCTCGGCGGGGAGCTGTTTTTT.

This chain joins TRBV6-1 and TRBJ2-7; 10 bases align to TRBD2. CDR3 length: 15 residues. V lost 4 bases, J lost 3 bases, and 6 bases stayed unmatched. The germline gives CDR1 MNHNS, CDR2 SASEGT. The CDR3 protein is CASSGGLAANYEQYF. The CDR3 DNA reads TGTGCCAGCAGTGGAGGACTAGCGGCAAACTACGAGCAGTACTTC.

The sample holds a few counts of this clonotype. The chain carries TRBV7-9 and TRBJ1-1; D is undetermined. V lost 5 bases and J 4 bases, leaving 14 bases between the germline ends. Germline V gene lookup returns CDR1 SEHNR and CDR2 FQNEAQ (reference sequence). CDR3 length equals 14 residues. The chain's CDR3 is CASSATLVTTEAFF. The CDR3 DNA follows: TGTGCCAGCAGCGCAACTCTGGTGACCACTGAAGCTTTCTTT.

This clonotype was seen more than once but under ten times. The rearrangement uses TRBV3-1 and TRBJ1-1; D is uncertain. Deletions cut 6 bases from V and 4 bases from J, with 12 bases between. This CDR3 comprises 13 residues. CDR1 is LGHDT and CDR2 is YNNKEL in the germline V gene (reference sequence). The CDR3 spells CASSSLGSTEAFF. DNA of the CDR3: TGTGCCAGCAGTTCACTCGGAAGCACTGAAGCTTTCTTT.

In its sample, this clonotype was seen a few times. The chain links TRBV6-5 to TRBJ1-1, with D tentatively TRBD1 (5 bases). In germline, CDR1 is MNHEY, CDR2 SVGAGI. V was shortened by 3 bases and J by 9 bases, with 11 bases between the two germline ends. The CDR3 consists of 12 residues. The CDR3 DNA is TGTGCCAGCAGTTATGGGCAGGGTAAAGCTTTCTTT. Translation: CASSYGQGKAFF.

This clonotype was counted between two and nine times. This chain uses TRBV5-1 with TRBJ2-2; 12 bases match TRBD2. The CDR3 consists of 14 residues. The V gene's germline CDR1 is SGHRS and CDR2 YFSETQ. Trimming at V came to 4 bases and at J to 9 bases, leaving 4 bases not matched to a gene. CDR3 sequence: CASSTTSGRRELFF. For the CDR3, the DNA is TGCGCCAGCAGCACCACTAGCGGGAGGCGGGAGCTGTTTTTT. Looking up the rest from reference TRBV5-1 and TRBJ2-2 gives the full variable domain: KAGVTQTPRYLIKTRGQQVTLSCSPISGHRSVSWYQQTPGQGLQFLFEYFSETQRNKGNFPGRFSGRQFSNSRSEMNVSTLELGDSALYLCASSTTSGRRELFFGEGSRLTVL.

This clonotype was observed a few times. The rearrangement joins TRBV5-1 to TRBJ2-3, with 7 bases identical to TRBD1. Trimming removed 0 bases from V and 2 bases from J; junction bases left unmatched: 6. This CDR3 has 16 amino acids. CDR1 SGHRS and CDR2 YFSETQ come from the germline V gene. Written as DNA, the CDR3 is TGCGCCAGCAGCTTGGGACAGGGCCATTCCACAGATACGCAGTATTTT. Translation gives CASSLGQGHSTDTQYF.

The CDR3 DNA reads TGTGCCAGCAGTGGGGGAAGTTCCTATAATTCACCCCTCCACTTT. Amino acid sequence: CASSGGSSYNSPLHF. This chain links TRBV5-5 with TRBJ1-6, with a weak D call TRBD1 (5 bases). Germline-derived CDR1 and CDR2 are SGHKS and YYEKEE (reference sequence). Trimming left V 5 bases short and J 1 base short, with 10 bases between. This CDR3 has 15 amino acids.

CDR3 residues: CASSMGENQPQHF. CDR3 DNA sequence: TGTGCCAGCAGCATGGGGGAGAATCAGCCCCAGCATTTT. The chain recombines TRBV7-8 with TRBJ1-5, with D perhaps TRBD1 (5 bases). Trimming shortened V by 5 bases and J by 4 bases, and 9 bases separated the two germline ends. Germline CDR1 is SGHVS and CDR2 is FQNEAQ. The CDR3 spans 13 residues.

DNA of the CDR3: TGTGCCAGCAATTTATCACTCAATGAGCAGTTCTTC. Translating it yields CASNLSLNEQFF. The rearrangement uses TRBV6-2 or TRBV6-3 and TRBJ2-1, with D hard to call. Germline V gene lookup returns CDR1 MNHEY and CDR2 SVGEGT. V shed 7 bases and J shed 6 bases, with 10 bases lying between them. This CDR3 is built from 12 residues.

This clonotype was seen more than once but under ten times. The rearrangement joins TRBV28 to TRBJ1-1, with D hard to call. Per the germline V gene, CDR1 is MDHEN and CDR2 is SYDVKM. This CDR3 has 12 residues. The V end lost 4 bases, the J end lost 2 bases, and 5 bases lay between the germline ends. CDR3 sequence: CASSSHNTEAFF. In DNA form, the CDR3 reads TGTGCCAGCAGTTCCCATAACACTGAAGCTTTCTTT.